This T cell receptor beta chain was documented in a study of radiotherapy plus CTLA-4 blockade in lung cancer. Notes on the study in general: Some TCR clones had been derived from tumors. These clones expanded in peripheral blood after radiotherapy plus ipilimumab.

Germline lookup yields CDR1 MDHEN and CDR2 SYDVKM. The CDR3 covers 16 residues. Trimming stripped 6 bases from V and 2 bases from J, with 20 bases between. A word on this clone: Its antigen is not identified.

Produced via immunoSEQ multiplex PCR; TCRdb's table is partial and in-frame only. The sample comprises 50,000 to 70,000 clones, around 80% of which are singletons, and less than 7.5% rests with the top ten. The chain employs TRBV28 and TRBJ2-7, with D possibly matching TRBD1 (6 bases). The TCR sequence derives from a human donor with non-small cell lung cancer whose response to radiotherapy plus ipilimumab could not be evaluated. The specimen comprised peripheral blood, sampled from a patient treated with radiotherapy plus ipilimumab. CDR3: CASSNSLGQGPYEQYF. CDR3 bases: TGTGCCAGCAGCAACAGTCTTGGGCAGGGGCCCTACGAGCAGTACTTC.